This T cell receptor (beta chain) appears in the sequencing data of a study of blood T cell repertoires in COVID-19. The study drew participants aged about 18 to 89 years from some 25 US areas. Which cohort a participant joined came from the clinical history participants gave. The recovered donors of Cohort 3 showed two negative PCRs, clearance, or symptom resolution. Clones were read by immunoSEQ multiplex PCR, and TCRdb kept only the in-frame ones, dropping some. The table records hundreds of thousands of clones, 70% to 90% of them present only once. The origin of this receptor is a woman aged 35 to 49 who had recovered from COVID-19. The specimen sequenced was PBMCs or T cells enriched from blood (not recorded which).

In DNA form, the CDR3 reads TGTGCCAGAAGAGGGTTCGGTGGGGCCAACGTCCTGACTTTC. Translation: CARRGFGGANVLTF. V is TRBV7-2 and J is TRBJ2-6; D perhaps matches TRBD2 (5 bases). V lost 9 bases, J lost 3 bases, and 12 bases lay in between. CDR1 and CDR2 from the germline V gene are SGHTA and FQGNSA. CDR3 length equals 14 residues. The complete variable domain, with remaining parts taken from reference TRBV7-2 and TRBJ2-6, reads GAGVSQSPSNKVTEKGKDVELRCDPISGHTALYWYRQSLGQGLEFLIYFQGNSAPDKSGLPSDRFSAERTGGSVSTLTIQRTQQEDSAVYLCARRGFGGANVLTFGAGSRLTVL.